This T cell receptor beta chain was identified during a study of PD-1 blockade in classical Hodgkin lymphoma. Study results and limitations: Exclusion covered patients beginning nivolumab under 1 year post-ASCT. As was reported, newly diagnosed patients showed lower baseline TCR diversity than healthy donors did. Patients with a complete response exhibited baseline diversity comparable to newly diagnosed patients.

The assay was immunoSEQ multiplex PCR, and TCRdb's table has in-frame clones only and misses some. Of 80,000 to 100,000 clones listed, 85% to 95% are singletons. Germline CDR1 GTSNPN, CDR2 SVGIG (reference sequence). This CDR3 has 13 residues. V trimming: 2 bases; J trimming: 3 bases; junction bases outside the gene matches: 2. Time point noted: cycle 4 day 1 (C4D1), after 6 weeks of nivolumab. Each and every patient relapsed after autologous stem cell transplantation, and patients got differing brentuximab vedotin exposure. Patients' outcomes at their best amounted to complete response, partial response or progressive disease. For this clone: Its antigen remains unidentified.

Material: peripheral blood mononuclear cells (PBMCs), obtained before the fourth cycle of nivolumab. The chain joins TRBV30 to TRBJ1-1; 8 bases map to TRBD1. The sequence was collected from a human donor with classical Hodgkin lymphoma. CDR3 region: CAWSTQGDTEAFF. CDR3 DNA sequence: TGTGCCTGGAGTACACAGGGGGACACTGAAGCTTTCTTT.